Given below is one TCR beta chain in context. This sample is drawn from a study of shared clonotypes between healthy human individuals. Naive CD8 cells comprised CD45RO-negative, CCR7-positively selected cells, excluding terminally differentiated effector memory CD45RA+ cells. Donors, healthy HIV-negative adults, lacked recent acute infections or vaccinations. Every donor was a Caucasian adult from Nashville, Tennessee. The V end lost 1 base, the J end lost 0 bases, and 7 bases lay between the germline ends. Germline V lookup: CDR1 SGHAT, CDR2 FQNNGV. The CDR3 is made up of 14 amino acids. Profiled with immunoSEQ multiplex PCR; TCRdb holds only in-frame clones, not every one. The sample yields around 2.1 million clones, under 95% seen once.

The sample taken for sequencing was naive CD8+ T cells from PBMCs. The sequence was obtained from a young man in good health. Some clones in this sample may be carry-over from other donors' samples. This chain joins TRBV11-2 and TRBJ2-7; no definite D call. CDR3 residues: CASSLVTVSYEQYF. The CDR3 region has the DNA TGTGCCAGCAGCTTAGTAACAGTCTCCTACGAGCAGTACTTC. Variable domain in full (rest from reference TRBV11-2 and TRBJ2-7): EAGVAQSPRYKIIEKRQSVAFWCNPISGHATLYWYQQILGQGPKLLIQFQNNGVVDDSQLPKDRFSAERLKGVDSTLKIQPAKLEDSAVYLCASSLVTVSYEQYFGPGTRLTVT.